The present T cell receptor (beta chain) was sequenced within a study of blood T cells in healthy people across ages. Across the study: About one barcoded beta molecule was captured per two T cells (by template switching).

The second PCR ran about 6 to 12 cycles with a sample-barcoded 5' primer and J-beta primers. TCRdb re-called the 5' RACE reads with MiXCR, one entry per CDR3 protein. Of about a million distinct CDR3 sequences in the sample, 45% to 50% were seen once. CDR3 length: 14 amino acids. Germline V lookup: CDR1 LGHNA, CDR2 YSLEER. Trimming removed 1 base from V and 6 bases from J, with 9 bases in between. The sequenced material came from blood. The chain carries TRBV4-3 and TRBJ1-4; D possibly corresponds to TRBD1 (5 bases). This TCR was sampled from a man aged 25-40 years in good health. The CDR3 nucleotides read TGCGCCAGCAGCCAAGGGGTGGGGGATGAAAAACTGTTTTTT. As protein: CASSQGVGDEKLFF.